The clone carrying this T cell receptor beta chain was detected many times. Antigen: not known. The data were taken from a study of CD8 T cells in ankylosing spondylitis. Trimming removed 6 bases at V and 8 bases at J, with 16 bases between. The CDR3 extends over 12 amino acids. The V gene's germline CDR1 is SQVTM and CDR2 ANQGSEA. A quantitative 5'-RACE method, one with molecular barcodes, was used to make TCR beta libraries. TCRdb redid the calling of the 5' RACE reads with MiXCR, one entry per CDR3 protein. This sample has fewer than 200,000 distinct CDR3 sequences, with 18% found just once. Whole-study results and caveats: Earlier literature documents some of the motif variants in reactive arthritis synovial fluid and blood. Ankylosing spondylitis blood appeared to be characterized by a TCR beta motif of several highly homologous variants.

Sequenced input: blood, either unsorted or a sorted T cell fraction (not recorded which). The gene calls are TRBV29-1 and TRBJ1-2; D might be TRBD1 (6 bases). This TCR derives from a male donor aged 10-35 years with ankylosing spondylitis or in good health (not recorded which). This CDR3 is CSVGDRRGGYTF. DNA for the CDR3: TGCAGCGTAGGAGACAGGCGGGGAGGCTACACCTTC. The variable domain in full, completed from reference TRBV29-1 and TRBJ1-2, reads SAVISQKPSRDICQRGTSLTIQCQVDSQVTMMFWYRQQPGQSLTLIATANQGSEATYESGFVIDKFPISRPNLTFSTLTVSNMSPEDSSIYLCSVGDRRGGYTFGSGTRLTVV.